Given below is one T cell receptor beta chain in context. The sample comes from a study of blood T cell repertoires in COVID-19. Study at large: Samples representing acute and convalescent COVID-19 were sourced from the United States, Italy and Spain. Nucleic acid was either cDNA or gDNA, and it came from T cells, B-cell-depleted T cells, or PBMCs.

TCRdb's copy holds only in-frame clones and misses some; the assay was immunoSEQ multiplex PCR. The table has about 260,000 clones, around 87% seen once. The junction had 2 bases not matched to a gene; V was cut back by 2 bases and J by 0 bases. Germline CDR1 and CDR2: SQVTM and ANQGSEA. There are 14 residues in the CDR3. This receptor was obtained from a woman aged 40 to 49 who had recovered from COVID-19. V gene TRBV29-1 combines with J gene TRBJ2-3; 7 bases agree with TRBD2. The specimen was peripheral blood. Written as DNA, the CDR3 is TGCAGCGTTGAACTAGCGGCGAGCACAGATACGCAGTATTTT. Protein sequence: CSVELAASTDTQYF.